A selection of T cell receptor beta chains follows, all from one sample in a study of tumor-infiltrating lymphocytes in primary liver carcinoma. MiXCR was run by TCRdb on the multiplex PCR reads, yielding one entry per CDR3 protein. The repertoire holds around 190,000 distinct CDR3 sequences, with roughly 80% as singletons. The source material was tumor tissue from primary liver carcinoma. The receptors come from a man aged 35-49 years with primary liver carcinoma and hepatitis B virus infection. Both conserved end residues are part of each CDR3. D genes are given only for firm matches. The size of a clone is reported for some rows only, either as once, few or many, or as a class for expanded clones.

J	D	length	V	size	DNA	CDR3
TRBJ2-7	-	15	TRBV5-6	-	TGTGCCAGCAGCTTGGGACTAGTGGGAGACTACGACCAGTACTTC	CASSLGLVGDYDQYF
TRBJ1-4	-	11	TRBV10-1	-	TGTGCCAGCTCAGAGGGAGGAAAACTGTATTTT	CASSEGGKLYF
TRBJ2-1	TRBD2	17	TRBV5-4	-	TGTGCCACCAGCCTCGCGACTAGCGGGAGGCTTTACAATGAGCAGTTCTTC	CATSLATSGRLYNEQFF
TRBJ2-1	TRBD2	14	TRBV6-2/TRBV6-3	many	TGTGCCAGCACCCTAGCGGGAGGGTTTAGTGAGCAGTTCTTC	CASTLAGGFSEQFF
TRBJ2-1	-	12	TRBV29-1	-	TGCAGCGTGTACCCCCCTTATGCTGAGCAGTTCTTC	CSVYPPYAEQFF
TRBJ2-7	-	14	TRBV11-2	-	TGTACCAGCAGCTCTAGCAGGAAATCTTACGAGCAGTACTTC	CTSSSSRKSYEQYF
TRBJ2-1	-	15	TRBV11-2	-	TGTGCCAGCAGCCCCGACGGGAGTGGCTACAATGAACAGTTGTTC	CASSPDGSGYNEQLF
TRBJ2-6	TRBD2	18	TRBV29-1	-	TGCAGCGATGGGGGGACTAGCGGGAGCCTCTCTGGGGCCAACGTCCTGACTTTC	CSDGGTSGSLSGANVLTF
TRBJ2-7	-	12	TRBV7-3	-	TGTGCCTGCAGCTTCAGGATCCACGAGCAGTACTTC	CACSFRIHEQYF
TRBJ2-7	-	15	TRBV10-3	many	TGTGCCATCAGTACTTGGGGCGGGAACTCCTACGAGCAGTACTTC	CAISTWGGNSYEQYF
TRBJ2-7	TRBD2	15	TRBV6-2/TRBV6-3	-	TGTGCCAGCAGGGCTCCGACTAGCGGAGGGTACGAGCTGTACTTC	CASRAPTSGGYELYF
TRBJ2-5	-	14	TRBV4-3	-	TGCGCCAGCAGCCAAATTCCGGAAGGGGAGACCCAGTACTTC	CASSQIPEGETQYF
TRBJ1-2	-	15	TRBV4-1	-	TGCGCCAGCAGCCAAGATACTTTGGCGCCGGGTGGCTACACATTC	CASSQDTLAPGGYTF
TRBJ1-2	TRBD1	14	TRBV4-3	few	TGTGCCAGCAGCTTCCAGGGGACAGGCTATGGCTACACCTTC	CASSFQGTGYGYTF
TRBJ2-3	TRBD2	13	TRBV10-3	-	TGTGGCACTGGGCTAGCGGGAGCAGATACGCAGTATTTT	CGTGLAGADTQYF
TRBJ2-5	TRBD1	15	TRBV29-1	-	TGCACCGTTCAGGCGGACAGGGGGCGAGCAGAGACCCAGTACTTC	CTVQADRGRAETQYF
TRBJ2-1	TRBD2	17	TRBV19	-	TGTGCCAGTAGTAATCCCCCTCTAGCGGGAGGCCACAATGAGCAGTTCTTC	CASSNPPLAGGHNEQFF
TRBJ2-1	TRBD2	16	TRBV4-2	-	TGTACCAGCAGCCAGGCTAGCGGACTGTCCTACATTGAGCAGTTCTTC	CTSSQASGLSYIEQFF
TRBJ2-5	TRBD1	15	TRBV12-5	many	TGTGCTAGTGGTTCCGACAGGGGGCTCCAAGAGACCCAGTACTTC	CASGSDRGLQETQYF
TRBJ2-5	-	14	TRBV5-1	-	TGCGCCAGCAGCTTGGAGTTACATCAAGAGACCCAGTATTTC	CASSLELHQETQYF
TRBJ2-4	TRBD2	17	TRBV6-2/TRBV6-3	many	TGTGCCAGCAGTTACAGGACTAGCGGGGTGGCCAAAAACATTCAGTACTTC	CASSYRTSGVAKNIQYF
TRBJ1-5	TRBD1	15	TRBV6-1	-	TGTGCCAGCATTGTGGACAGGGACTGGAATCAGCCCCAGCATTTT	CASIVDRDWNQPQHF
TRBJ2-1	TRBD2	16	TRBV12-3/TRBV12-4	-	TGTGCCAGCAGAAACCCCTGGGTTAGCGGGAGAGATGAGCGGTTCTTC	CASRNPWVSGRDERFF
TRBJ1-4	-	17	TRBV4-3	many	TGCGCCAGCAGCCAAGACCTCGCGGGGGGCGGGTTCGAAAAACTGTTTTTT	CASSQDLAGGGFEKLFF
TRBJ2-2	-	20	TRBV5-6	-	TGTGCCAGTAGCTTAGTAATCAGTGGCGGGAACCATACGAACACCGGGGAGCTGTTTTTT	CASSLVISGGNHTNTGELFF
TRBJ2-7	-	12	TRBV11-1	-	TGTGCCAGCAGACCCGAGTGCTACGAGCAGTACTTC	CASRPECYEQYF
TRBJ2-1	-	14	TRBV12-5	-	TGTGCTAGTGGTCGGGACATTGTTAACAATGAGCAGTTCTTC	CASGRDIVNNEQFF
TRBJ2-2	TRBD1	14	TRBV2	many	TGTGCCAGCAGAGGGGACAGGGACACCGGGGAGCTGTTTTTT	CASRGDRDTGELFF
TRBJ2-6	TRBD2	17	TRBV7-8	-	TGTTCCAACAGCTTAGACGGGAGGGGGGTTGGGGCCAACGTCCTGACTTTC	CSNSLDGRGVGANVLTF
TRBJ2-1	TRBD2	17	TRBV7-9	-	TGTGCCAACAGCCCTCTTTTAGTAGCGGGAGGATACAATGAGCAGTTCTTC	CANSPLLVAGGYNEQFF
TRBJ1-2	-	13	TRBV12-3/TRBV12-4	-	TGTGCCAGCAGTCTAACAAGGCTAGTCGGCTACACCTTC	CASSLTRLVGYTF
TRBJ2-5	-	12	TRBV29-1	-	TGCAGCGGAAAGATAGACCAAGAGACCCAGTACTTC	CSGKIDQETQYF
TRBJ2-7	-	13	TRBV29-1	-	TGCAACGTGACAGTCCCCCTCTCCTACGGGCAGAACTTC	CNVTVPLSYGQNF
TRBJ2-3	-	16	TRBV12-3/TRBV12-4	-	TGTACCAGAAGTTTAGATTCCAGCGGGAGCACAGATACGCAGTATTTT	CTRSLDSSGSTDTQYF
TRBJ1-4	TRBD1	17	TRBV28	-	TGTGCCAGCAGTGGCCGGGACAGGAGTGTAACTAATGAAAGACTGTTATTT	CASSGRDRSVTNERLLF
TRBJ2-5	TRBD2	14	TRBV29-1	-	TGCAGCGTCAAGGGACTAGCGGTGGGGCAGACCCAGTACTTC	CSVKGLAVGQTQYF
TRBJ2-5	TRBD2	16	TRBV11-2	-	TGTGCCAGCAACCCAACCCTTTTAGCGGGAGCAGAGAGCCAGTACTTC	CASNPTLLAGAESQYF
TRBJ2-7	TRBD1	16	TRBV6-1	-	TGTGTCAGCAGCCCTCGCCGGGACAGGAGCTCCTACGAGCTGTACTTC	CVSSPRRDRSSYELYF
TRBJ2-7	TRBD2	17	TRBV7-6	-	TGTGCCAGCAGCTTAAGACCGGGACTAGCGGAAATTTACGAGCAGTACTTC	CASSLRPGLAEIYEQYF
TRBJ2-7	TRBD1	20	TRBV12-3/TRBV12-4	-	TGTGCCAACAGTTTCGGACAGGGGGCTTCTCCCCGGACTAGCACCTACGAGCAGTACTTC	CANSFGQGASPRTSTYEQYF
TRBJ2-1	-	12	TRBV11-3	-	TGTGCCTGCAGATTAAATGCCAATGAACAGTTCTTC	CACRLNANEQFF
TRBJ2-1	-	10	TRBV4-1	once	TGCCCAAGCAGCGCGGGAGAGCAGTTCTTC	CPSSAGEQFF
TRBJ2-1	TRBD2	14	TRBV29-1	-	TGCAGGGTTGGGACTAGCGGGAGCTACGATGGGCAGTTCTTC	CRVGTSGSYDGQFF
TRBJ2-1	TRBD1	16	TRBV14	-	TGTGCCAGCAGCCCCGACAGGGGTCAGTATTACAATGAGCAGTTCTTC	CASSPDRGQYYNEQFF
TRBJ2-7	TRBD2	14	TRBV5-4	-	TGTGCCAGCAGCCCCGACCTCTCATCTAGCGGACAGTACTTC	CASSPDLSSSGQYF
TRBJ2-7	-	14	TRBV6-2/TRBV6-3	once	TGTGCCAGCATTCTCTGGGCAGGTCCCTACGGGCAGTACTTC	CASILWAGPYGQYF
TRBJ2-5	-	14	TRBV4-1	-	TGCGTCAGAAGCAAACAGGAGACTCAAGAGACCCAGTACTTC	CVRSKQETQETQYF
TRBJ2-1	TRBD2	13	TRBV29-1	-	TGCAGCGTTGTCATTGCGGGAGCGGGTGAGCAGTTCTTC	CSVVIAGAGEQFF
TRBJ2-7	-	14	TRBV11-1	-	TGTGCCAGCAGCTTACTGACAGGTGTCTACGAGCAGTACTTC	CASSLLTGVYEQYF
TRBJ2-4	-	11	TRBV29-1	-	TGCAGAGTCGGGGCTTTAAACATTCAGTACTTC	CRVGALNIQYF
TRBJ1-4	-	15	TRBV5-1	-	TGCGCCAGCTGTCGCAACAGACCGACTAATGAAAAACTGTTTTTT	CASCRNRPTNEKLFF
TRBJ2-7	-	13	TRBV4-3	-	TGTGCCAGCATACAAGCAGTTTCCTACGAGCAGTACTTC	CASIQAVSYEQYF
TRBJ2-7	TRBD1	13	TRBV6-5	-	TGTGCCAGCACCCAACGACAGGGTGGCGGGCAGTATTTC	CASTQRQGGGQYF
TRBJ2-5	-	14	TRBV6-1	-	TGTGCCAGCAGTGGTGGAGGTGGTGGGGAGACCGAGTACTTC	CASSGGGGGETEYF
TRBJ2-1	-	14	TRBV5-1	-	TGTGCCAGCAACTCTGCAGGAGCCTACAATGAGCACTTCTTC	CASNSAGAYNEHFF
TRBJ1-1	-	14	TRBV7-9	few	TGTGCCAGCAGCTACCGGGGGGTCGACACTGAAGCTTTCTTT	CASSYRGVDTEAFF
TRBJ1-2	-	16	TRBV6-5	-	TGTGCCAGCGGTTCCGGGGTCGGGGTCGTCAAATATGGCTACACCTTC	CASGSGVGVVKYGYTF
TRBJ2-1	TRBD2	15	TRBV20-1	-	TGCAGTGCGCGGGAGGGCTTGTCCGCACACAATGAGCAGTTCTTC	CSAREGLSAHNEQFF
TRBJ1-1	-	13	TRBV12-3/TRBV12-4	few	TGTGCCAGCGGGATTCGAATTGACACTGAAGCTTTCTTT	CASGIRIDTEAFF